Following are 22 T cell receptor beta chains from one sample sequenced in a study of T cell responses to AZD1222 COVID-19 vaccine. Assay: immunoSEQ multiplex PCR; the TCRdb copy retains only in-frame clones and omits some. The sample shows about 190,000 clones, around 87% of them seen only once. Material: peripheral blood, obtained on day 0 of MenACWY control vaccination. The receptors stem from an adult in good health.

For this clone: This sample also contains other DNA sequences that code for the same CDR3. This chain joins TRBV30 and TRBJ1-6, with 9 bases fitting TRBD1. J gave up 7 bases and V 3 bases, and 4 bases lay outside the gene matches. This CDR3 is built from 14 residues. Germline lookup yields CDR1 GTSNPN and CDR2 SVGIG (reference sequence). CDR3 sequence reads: CAWSSGQGNSPLHF. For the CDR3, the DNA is TGTGCCTGGAGCTCGGGACAGGGAAATTCACCCCTCCACTTT.

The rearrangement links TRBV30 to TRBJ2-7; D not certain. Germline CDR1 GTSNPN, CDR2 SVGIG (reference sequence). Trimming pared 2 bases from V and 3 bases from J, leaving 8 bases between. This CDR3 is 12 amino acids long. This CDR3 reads CAWSFADYEQYF. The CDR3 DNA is TGTGCCTGGAGTTTCGCCGACTACGAGCAGTACTTC.

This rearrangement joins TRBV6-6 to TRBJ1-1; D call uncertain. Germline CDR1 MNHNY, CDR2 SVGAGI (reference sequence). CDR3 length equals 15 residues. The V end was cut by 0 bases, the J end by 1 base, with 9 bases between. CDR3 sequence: CASSYSAAPNTEAFF. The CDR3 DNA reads TGTGCCAGCAGTTACTCGGCGGCGCCGAACACTGAAGCTTTCTTT.

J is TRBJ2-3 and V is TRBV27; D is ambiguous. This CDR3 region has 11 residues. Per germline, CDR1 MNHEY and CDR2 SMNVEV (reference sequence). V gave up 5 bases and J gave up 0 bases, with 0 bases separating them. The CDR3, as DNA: TGTGCCAGCAGTAGCACAGATACGCAGTATTTT. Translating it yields CASSSTDTQYF.

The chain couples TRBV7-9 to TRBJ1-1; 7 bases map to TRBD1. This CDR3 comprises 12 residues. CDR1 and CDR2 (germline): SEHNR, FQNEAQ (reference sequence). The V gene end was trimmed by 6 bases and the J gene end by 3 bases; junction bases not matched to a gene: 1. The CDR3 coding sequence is TGTGCCAGCAGGGACAGGTACACTGAAGCTTTCTTT. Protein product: CASRDRYTEAFF.

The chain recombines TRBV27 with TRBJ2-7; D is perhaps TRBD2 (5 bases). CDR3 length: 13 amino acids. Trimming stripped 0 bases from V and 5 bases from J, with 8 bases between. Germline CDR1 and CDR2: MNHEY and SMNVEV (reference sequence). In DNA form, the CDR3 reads TGTGCCAGCAGTTTATCAGGGAGCCACGAGCAGTACTTC. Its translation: CASSLSGSHEQYF.

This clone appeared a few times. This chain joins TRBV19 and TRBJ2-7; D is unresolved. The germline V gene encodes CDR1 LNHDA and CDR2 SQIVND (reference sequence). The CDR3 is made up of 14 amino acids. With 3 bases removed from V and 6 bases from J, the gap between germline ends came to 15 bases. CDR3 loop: CASSMSPASGEQYF. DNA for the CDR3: TGTGCCAGTAGTATGTCGCCTGCCTCGGGCGAGCAGTACTTC.

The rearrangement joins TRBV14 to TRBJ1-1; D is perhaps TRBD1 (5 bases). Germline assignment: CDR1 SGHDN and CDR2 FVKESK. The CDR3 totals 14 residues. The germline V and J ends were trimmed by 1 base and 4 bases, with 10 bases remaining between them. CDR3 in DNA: TGTGCCAGCAGCCAAGTCGGGGGAGGCACTGAAGCTTTCTTT. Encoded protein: CASSQVGGGTEAFF.

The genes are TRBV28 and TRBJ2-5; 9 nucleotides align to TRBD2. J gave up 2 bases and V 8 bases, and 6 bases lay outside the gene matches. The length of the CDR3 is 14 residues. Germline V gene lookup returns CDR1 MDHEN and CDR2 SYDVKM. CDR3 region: CASGSSGTQETQYF. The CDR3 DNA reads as TGTGCCAGCGGCTCTAGCGGGACGCAAGAGACCCAGTACTTC.

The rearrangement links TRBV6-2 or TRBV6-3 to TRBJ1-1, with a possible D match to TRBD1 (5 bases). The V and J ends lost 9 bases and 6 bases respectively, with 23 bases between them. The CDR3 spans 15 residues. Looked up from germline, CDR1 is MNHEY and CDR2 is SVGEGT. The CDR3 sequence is CARSLGQGKVPEAFF. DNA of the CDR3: TGTGCCAGAAGTCTAGGGCAGGGAAAAGTCCCTGAAGCTTTCTTT.

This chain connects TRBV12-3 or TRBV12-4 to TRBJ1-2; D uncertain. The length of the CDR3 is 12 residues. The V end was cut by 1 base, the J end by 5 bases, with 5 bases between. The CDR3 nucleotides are TGTGCCAGCAGTTTAGATGGATATGGCTACACCTTC. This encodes CASSLDGYGYTF.

The CDR3 DNA reads TGTGCCAGCACCCCGGTCGGCCTAGCGGGACCAGATACGCAGTATTTT. This gives the protein CASTPVGLAGPDTQYF. The genes are TRBV28 and TRBJ2-3, with TRBD2 matching over 9 bases. V trimming: 7 bases; J trimming: 4 bases; junction bases outside the gene matches: 12. CDR1 and CDR2 (germline): MDHEN, SYDVKM. The CDR3 has 16 residues. Full variable domain (remainder filled in from reference TRBV28 and TRBJ2-3): DVKVTQSSRYLVKRTGEKVFLECVQDMDHENMFWYRQDPGLGLRLIYFSYDVKMKEKGDIPEGYSVSREKKERFSLILESASTNQTSMYLCASTPVGLAGPDTQYFGPGTRLTVL.

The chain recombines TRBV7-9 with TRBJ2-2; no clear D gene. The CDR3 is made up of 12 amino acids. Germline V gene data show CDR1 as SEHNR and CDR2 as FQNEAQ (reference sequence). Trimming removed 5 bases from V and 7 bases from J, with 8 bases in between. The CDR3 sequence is CASSPPFGELFF. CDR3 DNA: TGTGCCAGCAGCCCACCATTCGGGGAGCTGTTTTTT. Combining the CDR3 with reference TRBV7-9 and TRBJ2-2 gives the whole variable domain DTGVSQNPRHKITKRGQNVTFRCDPISEHNRLYWYRQTLGQGPEFLTYFQNEAQLEKSRLLSDRFSAERPKGSFSTLEIQRTEQGDSAMYLCASSPPFGELFFGEGSRLTVL.

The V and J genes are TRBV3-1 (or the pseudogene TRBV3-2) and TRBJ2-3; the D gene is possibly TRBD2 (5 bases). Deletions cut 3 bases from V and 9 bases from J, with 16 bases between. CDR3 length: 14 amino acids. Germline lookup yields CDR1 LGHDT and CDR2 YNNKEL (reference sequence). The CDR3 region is CASSHTNSLETQYF. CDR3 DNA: TGTGCCAGCAGCCATACGAACTCACTAGAGACGCAGTATTTT.

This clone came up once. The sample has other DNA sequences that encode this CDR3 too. CDR3 sequence (DNA): TGTGCCAGCAGTTACTCGGGTAGCAATCAGCCCCAGCATTTT. Its protein product is CASSYSGSNQPQHF. The genes are TRBV6-5 and TRBJ1-5; D remains ambiguous. Germline CDR1 is MNHEY and CDR2 is SVGAGI. CDR3 length equals 14 residues. The germline V and J ends were trimmed by 0 bases and 0 bases, with 3 bases remaining between them.

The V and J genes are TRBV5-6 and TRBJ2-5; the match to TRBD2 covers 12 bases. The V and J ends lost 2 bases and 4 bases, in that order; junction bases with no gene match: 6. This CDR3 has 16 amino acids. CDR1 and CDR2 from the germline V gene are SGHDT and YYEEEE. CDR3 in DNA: TGTGCCAGCAGCTTATGGCCTAGCGGGAGGGGAGAGACCCAGTACTTC. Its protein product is CASSLWPSGRGETQYF.

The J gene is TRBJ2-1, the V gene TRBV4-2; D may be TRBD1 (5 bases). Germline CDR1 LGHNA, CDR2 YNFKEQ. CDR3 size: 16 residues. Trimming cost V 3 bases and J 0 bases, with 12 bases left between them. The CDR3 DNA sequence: TGTGCCAGCAGCCACAACCCCACAGGCTCCTACAATGAGCAGTTCTTC. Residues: CASSHNPTGSYNEQFF.

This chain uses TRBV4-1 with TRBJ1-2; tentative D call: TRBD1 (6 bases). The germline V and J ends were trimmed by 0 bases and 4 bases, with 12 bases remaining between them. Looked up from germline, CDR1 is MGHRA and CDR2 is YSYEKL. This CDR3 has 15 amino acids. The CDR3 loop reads CASSQDPGGTYGYTF. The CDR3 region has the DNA TGCGCCAGCAGCCAAGATCCGGGGGGCACCTATGGCTACACCTTC.

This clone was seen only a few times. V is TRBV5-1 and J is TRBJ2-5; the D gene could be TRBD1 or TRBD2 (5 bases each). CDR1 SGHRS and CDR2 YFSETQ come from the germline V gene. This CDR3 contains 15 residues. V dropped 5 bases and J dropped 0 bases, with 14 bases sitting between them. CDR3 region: CASRYVGTYQETQYF. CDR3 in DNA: TGCGCCAGCAGATATGTCGGGACGTACCAAGAGACCCAGTACTTC.

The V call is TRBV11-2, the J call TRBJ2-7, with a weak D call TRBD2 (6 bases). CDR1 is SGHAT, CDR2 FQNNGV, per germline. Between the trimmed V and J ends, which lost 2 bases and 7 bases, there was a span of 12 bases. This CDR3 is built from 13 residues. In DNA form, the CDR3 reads TGTGCCAGCAGCTTATCATCTGCGGGGGAGCAGTACTTC. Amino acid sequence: CASSLSSAGEQYF.

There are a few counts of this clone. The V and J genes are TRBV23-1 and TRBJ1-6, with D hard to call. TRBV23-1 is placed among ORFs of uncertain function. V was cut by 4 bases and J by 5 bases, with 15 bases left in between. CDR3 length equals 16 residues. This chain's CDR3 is CASSPSEDYNNSPLHF. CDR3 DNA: TGCGCCAGCAGTCCGTCCGAAGACTATAATAATTCACCCCTCCACTTT.

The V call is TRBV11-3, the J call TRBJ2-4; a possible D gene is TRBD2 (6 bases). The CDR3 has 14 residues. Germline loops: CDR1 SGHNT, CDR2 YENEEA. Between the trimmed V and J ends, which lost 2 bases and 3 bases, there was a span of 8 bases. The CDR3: CASSLSGVKNIQYF. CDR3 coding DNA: TGTGCCAGCAGCTTATCGGGAGTCAAAAACATTCAGTACTTC.